Listed here is a single T cell receptor beta chain. This entry is derived from a study of beta chain features in type 1 diabetes. Germline lookup yields CDR1 MNHEY and CDR2 SVGAGI. The CDR3 runs to 15 residues. V lost 2 bases to trimming and J lost 4 bases; unmatched junction nucleotides: 4. The study reverse transcribed the entire isolated RNA, so it sequenced expressed TCRB transcripts. Libraries were prepared by immunoSEQ multiplex PCR; TCRdb keeps only in-frame clonotypes and omits some of them. The sample yields over 300,000 clones, roughly 8% seen once. This receptor was obtained from a woman younger than 30 in good health. V usage is TRBV6-5 and J usage is TRBJ2-3; 9 bases are shared with TRBD2. The sequencing input was central memory CD4+ T cells from blood. CDR3 in amino acids: CASSYVAGASDTQYF. The CDR3, as DNA: TGTGCCAGCAGTTACGTAGCGGGAGCATCAGATACGCAGTATTTT.